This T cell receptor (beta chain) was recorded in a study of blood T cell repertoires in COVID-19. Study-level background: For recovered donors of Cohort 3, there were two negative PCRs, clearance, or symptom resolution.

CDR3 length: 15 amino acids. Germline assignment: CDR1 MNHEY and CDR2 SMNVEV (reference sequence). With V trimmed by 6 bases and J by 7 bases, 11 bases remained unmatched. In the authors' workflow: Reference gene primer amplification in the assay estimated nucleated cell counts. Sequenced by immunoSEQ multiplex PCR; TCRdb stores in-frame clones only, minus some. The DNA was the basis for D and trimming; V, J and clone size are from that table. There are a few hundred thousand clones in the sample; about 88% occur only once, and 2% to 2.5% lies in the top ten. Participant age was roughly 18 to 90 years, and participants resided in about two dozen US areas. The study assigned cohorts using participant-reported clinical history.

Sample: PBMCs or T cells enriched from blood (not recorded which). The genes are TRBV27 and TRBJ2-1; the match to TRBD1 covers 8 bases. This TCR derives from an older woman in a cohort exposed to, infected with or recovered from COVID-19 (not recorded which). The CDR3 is CASSIPQGVKNEQFF. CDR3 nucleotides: TGTGCCAGCAGCATCCCACAGGGGGTGAAAAATGAGCAGTTCTTC.